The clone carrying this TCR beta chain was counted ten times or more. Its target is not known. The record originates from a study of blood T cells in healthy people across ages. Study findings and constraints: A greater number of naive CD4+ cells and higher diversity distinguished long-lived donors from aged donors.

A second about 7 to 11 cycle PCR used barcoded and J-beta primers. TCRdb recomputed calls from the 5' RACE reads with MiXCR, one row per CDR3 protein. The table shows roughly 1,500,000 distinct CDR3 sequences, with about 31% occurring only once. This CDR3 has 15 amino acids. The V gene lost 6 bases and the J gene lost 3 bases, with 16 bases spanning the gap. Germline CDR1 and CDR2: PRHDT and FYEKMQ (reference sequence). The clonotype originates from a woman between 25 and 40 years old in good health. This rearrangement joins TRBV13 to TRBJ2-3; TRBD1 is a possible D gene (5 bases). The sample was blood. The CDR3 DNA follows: TGTGCCAGCAGTCGAGGACAAGTTTGGACAGATACGCAGTATTTT. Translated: CASSRGQVWTDTQYF.